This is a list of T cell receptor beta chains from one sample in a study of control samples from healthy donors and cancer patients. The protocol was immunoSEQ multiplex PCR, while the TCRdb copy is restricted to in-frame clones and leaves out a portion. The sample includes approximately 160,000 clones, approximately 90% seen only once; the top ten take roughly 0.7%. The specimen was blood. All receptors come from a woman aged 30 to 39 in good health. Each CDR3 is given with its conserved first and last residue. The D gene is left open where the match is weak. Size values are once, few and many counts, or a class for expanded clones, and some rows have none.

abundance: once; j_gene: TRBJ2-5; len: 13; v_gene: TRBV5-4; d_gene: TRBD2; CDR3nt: TGTGCCAGCAGGGCGGGACTACAAGAGACCCAGTACTTC; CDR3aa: CASRAGLQETQYF
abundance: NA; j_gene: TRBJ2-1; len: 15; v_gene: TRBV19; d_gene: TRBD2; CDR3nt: TGTGCCAGTAGTCCTAGCGGGAGCTCCTACAATGAGCAGTTCTTC; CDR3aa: CASSPSGSSYNEQFF
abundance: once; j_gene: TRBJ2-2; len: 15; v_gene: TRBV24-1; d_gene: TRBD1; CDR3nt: TGTGCCACCAGTGACCCGGACAGGGATACCGGGGAGCTGTTTTTT; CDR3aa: CATSDPDRDTGELFF
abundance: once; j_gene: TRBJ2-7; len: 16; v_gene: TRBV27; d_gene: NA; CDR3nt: TGTGCCAGCAGGAGGGCGAGGTCTGTACCCCCCGACGAGCAGTACTTC; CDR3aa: CASRRARSVPPDEQYF
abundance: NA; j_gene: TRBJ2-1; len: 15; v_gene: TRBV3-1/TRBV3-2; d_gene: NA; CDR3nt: TGTGCCAGCAGCCATCCCGTAAGCTCCTACAATGAGCAGTTCTTC; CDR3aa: CASSHPVSSYNEQFF
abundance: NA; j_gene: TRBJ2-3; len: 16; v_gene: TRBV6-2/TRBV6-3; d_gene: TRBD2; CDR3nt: TGTGCCAGCAGCTCGGATAGCGGGAGTGGCGCAGATACGCAGTATTTT; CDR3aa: CASSSDSGSGADTQYF
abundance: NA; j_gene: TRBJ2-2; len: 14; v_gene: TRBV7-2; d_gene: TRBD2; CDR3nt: TGTGCCAGCAGCCTCCTAGCGGTCGGCGGGGAGCTGTTTTTT; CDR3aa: CASSLLAVGGELFF
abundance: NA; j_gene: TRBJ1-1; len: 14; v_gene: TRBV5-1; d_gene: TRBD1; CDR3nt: TGCGCCAGCAGGCGGGGACAGGGGAACACTGAAGCTTTCTTT; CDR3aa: CASRRGQGNTEAFF
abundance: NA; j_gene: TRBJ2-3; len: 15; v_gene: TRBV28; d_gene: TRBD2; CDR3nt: TGTGCCAGCAGTTTTCAAGCGGGAGGGGGAGATACGCAGTATTTT; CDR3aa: CASSFQAGGGDTQYF
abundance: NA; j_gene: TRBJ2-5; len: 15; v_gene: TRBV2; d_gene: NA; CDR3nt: TGTGCCAGCAGTCTCAGGGGGAGCGGGCGGGAGACCCAGTACTTC; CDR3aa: CASSLRGSGRETQYF
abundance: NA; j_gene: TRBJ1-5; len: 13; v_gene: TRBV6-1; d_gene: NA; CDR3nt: TGTGCCAGCAGTGAACATATCAATCAGCCCCAGCATTTT; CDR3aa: CASSEHINQPQHF
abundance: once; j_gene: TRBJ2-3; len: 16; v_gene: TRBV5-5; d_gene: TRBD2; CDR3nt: TGTGCCAGCAGCTTGGGGCGGGAGAGGCGGACAGATACGCAGTATTTT; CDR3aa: CASSLGRERRTDTQYF
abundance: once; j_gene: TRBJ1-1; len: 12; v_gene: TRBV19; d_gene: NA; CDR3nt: TGTGCCAGTAGTACCCCCACTTTAGAAGCTTTCTTT; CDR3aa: CASSTPTLEAFF
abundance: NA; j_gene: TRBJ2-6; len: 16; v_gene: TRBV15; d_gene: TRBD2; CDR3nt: TGTGCCACCAGCAGAGATAGCGGGGCTGGGGCCAACGTCCTGACTTTC; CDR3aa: CATSRDSGAGANVLTF
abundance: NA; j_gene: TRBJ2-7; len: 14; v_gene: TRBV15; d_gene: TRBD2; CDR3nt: TGTGCCACCAGCAGAGCCCTAGCGGGAGAAGAGCAGTACTTC; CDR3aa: CATSRALAGEEQYF
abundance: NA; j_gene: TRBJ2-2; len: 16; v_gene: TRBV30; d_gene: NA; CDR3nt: TGTGCCTGGAGTGCAGCGGTGCGGATAAACACCGGGGAGCTGTTTTTT; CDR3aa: CAWSAAVRINTGELFF
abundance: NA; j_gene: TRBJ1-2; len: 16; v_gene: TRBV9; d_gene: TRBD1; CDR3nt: TGTGCCAGCAGCGTCGACAGGGGGGCGCTAACCTATGGCTACACCTTC; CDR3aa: CASSVDRGALTYGYTF